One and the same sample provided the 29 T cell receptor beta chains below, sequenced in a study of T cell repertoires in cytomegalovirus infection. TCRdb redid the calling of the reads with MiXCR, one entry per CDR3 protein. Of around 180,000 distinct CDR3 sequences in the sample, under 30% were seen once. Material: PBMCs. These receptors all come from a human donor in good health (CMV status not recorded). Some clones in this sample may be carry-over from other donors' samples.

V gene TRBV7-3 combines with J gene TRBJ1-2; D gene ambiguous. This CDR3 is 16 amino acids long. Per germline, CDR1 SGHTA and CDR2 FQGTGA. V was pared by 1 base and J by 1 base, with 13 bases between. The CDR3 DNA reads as TGTGCCAGCAGCTTAATGGGAGGGCCAGATAACTATGGCTACACCTTC. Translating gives CASSLMGGPDNYGYTF.

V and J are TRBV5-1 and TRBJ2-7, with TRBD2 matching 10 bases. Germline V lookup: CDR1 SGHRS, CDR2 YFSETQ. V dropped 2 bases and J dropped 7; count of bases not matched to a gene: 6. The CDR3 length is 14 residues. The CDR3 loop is CASSFTSGVREQYF. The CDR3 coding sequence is TGCGCCAGCAGCTTCACTAGCGGGGTTCGGGAGCAGTACTTC.

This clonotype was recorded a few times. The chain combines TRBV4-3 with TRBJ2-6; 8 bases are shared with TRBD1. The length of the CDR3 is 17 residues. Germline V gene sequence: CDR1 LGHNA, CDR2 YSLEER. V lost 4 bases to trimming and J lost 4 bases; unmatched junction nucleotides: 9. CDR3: CASSLQGAGSGANVLTF. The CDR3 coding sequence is TGCGCCAGCAGCCTCCAGGGGGCAGGGTCCGGGGCCAACGTCCTGACTTTC.

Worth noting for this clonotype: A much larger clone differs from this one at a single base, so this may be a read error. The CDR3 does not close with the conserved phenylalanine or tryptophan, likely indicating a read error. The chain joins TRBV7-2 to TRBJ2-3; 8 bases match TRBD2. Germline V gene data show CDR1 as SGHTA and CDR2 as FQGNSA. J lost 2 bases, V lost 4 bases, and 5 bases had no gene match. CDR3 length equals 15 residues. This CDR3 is CASSSTSGPTDTQYL. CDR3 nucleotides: TGTGCCAGCAGCTCAACTAGCGGCCCCACAGATACGCAGTATTTG.

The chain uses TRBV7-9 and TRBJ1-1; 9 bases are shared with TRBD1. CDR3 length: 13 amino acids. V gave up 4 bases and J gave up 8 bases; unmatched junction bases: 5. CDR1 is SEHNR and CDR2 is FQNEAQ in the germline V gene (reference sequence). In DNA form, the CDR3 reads TGTGCCAGCAGCTCCCCGGGACAGGGAGAAGCTTTCTTT. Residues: CASSSPGQGEAFF.

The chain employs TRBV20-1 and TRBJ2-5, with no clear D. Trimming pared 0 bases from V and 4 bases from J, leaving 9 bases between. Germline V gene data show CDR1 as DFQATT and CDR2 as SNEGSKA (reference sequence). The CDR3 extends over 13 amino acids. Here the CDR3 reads CSAREVYRETQYF. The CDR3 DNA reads TGCAGTGCTAGAGAGGTCTACCGAGAGACCCAGTACTTC.

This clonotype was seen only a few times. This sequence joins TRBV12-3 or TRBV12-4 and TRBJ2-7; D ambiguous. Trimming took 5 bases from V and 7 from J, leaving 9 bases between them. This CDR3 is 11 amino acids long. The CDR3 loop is CASSPGSEQYF. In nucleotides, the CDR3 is TGTGCCAGCAGTCCTGGCAGTGAGCAGTACTTC.

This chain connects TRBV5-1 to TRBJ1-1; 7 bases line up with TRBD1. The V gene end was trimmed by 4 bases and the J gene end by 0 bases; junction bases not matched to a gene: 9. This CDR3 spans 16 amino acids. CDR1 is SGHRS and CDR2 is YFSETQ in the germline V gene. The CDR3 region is CASSATGSLMNTEAFF. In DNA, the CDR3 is TGCGCCAGCAGCGCGACAGGGAGCCTTATGAACACTGAAGCTTTCTTT.

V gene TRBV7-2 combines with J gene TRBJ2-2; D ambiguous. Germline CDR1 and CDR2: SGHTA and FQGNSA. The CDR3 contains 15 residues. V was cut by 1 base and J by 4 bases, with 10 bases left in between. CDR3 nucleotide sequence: TGTGCCAGCAGCTTAGGTCGGGCCCGCACCGGGGAGCTGTTTTTT. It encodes CASSLGRARTGELFF.

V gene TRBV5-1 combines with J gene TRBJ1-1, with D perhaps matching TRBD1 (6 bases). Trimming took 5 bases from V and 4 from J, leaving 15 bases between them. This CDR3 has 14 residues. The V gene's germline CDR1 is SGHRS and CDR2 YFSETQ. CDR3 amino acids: CASSSTGFGTEAFF. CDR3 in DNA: TGCGCCAGCAGTTCAACAGGGTTTGGCACTGAAGCTTTCTTT.

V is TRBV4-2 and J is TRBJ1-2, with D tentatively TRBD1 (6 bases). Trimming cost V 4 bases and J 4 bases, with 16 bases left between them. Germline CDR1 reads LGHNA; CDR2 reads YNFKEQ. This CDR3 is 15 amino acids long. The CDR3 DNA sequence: TGTGCCAGCAGCCCGATCCAGACAGGAACCTATGGCTACACCTTC. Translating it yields CASSPIQTGTYGYTF.

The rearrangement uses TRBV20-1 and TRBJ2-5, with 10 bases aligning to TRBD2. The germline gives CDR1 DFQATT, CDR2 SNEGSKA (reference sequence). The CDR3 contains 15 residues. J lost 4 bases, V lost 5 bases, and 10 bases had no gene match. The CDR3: CSAVGLAGARETQYF. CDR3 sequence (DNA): TGCAGTGCTGTGGGTCTAGCGGGGGCCCGAGAGACCCAGTACTTC.

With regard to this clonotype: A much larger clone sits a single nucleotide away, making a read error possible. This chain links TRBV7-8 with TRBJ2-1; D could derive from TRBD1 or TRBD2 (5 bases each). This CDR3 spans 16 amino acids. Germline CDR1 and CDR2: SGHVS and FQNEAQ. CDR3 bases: TGTGCCAGCAGCTCTCTTGCTATAGGGTTGGGGGTAGAGCATTTCTTC. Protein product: CASSSLAIGLGVEHFF.

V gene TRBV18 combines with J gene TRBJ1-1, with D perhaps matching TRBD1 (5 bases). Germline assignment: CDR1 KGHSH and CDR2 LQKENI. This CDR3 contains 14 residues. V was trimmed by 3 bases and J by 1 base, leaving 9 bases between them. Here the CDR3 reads CASSPSGTNTEAFF. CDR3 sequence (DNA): TGTGCCAGCTCACCCTCTGGGACGAACACTGAAGCTTTCTTT.

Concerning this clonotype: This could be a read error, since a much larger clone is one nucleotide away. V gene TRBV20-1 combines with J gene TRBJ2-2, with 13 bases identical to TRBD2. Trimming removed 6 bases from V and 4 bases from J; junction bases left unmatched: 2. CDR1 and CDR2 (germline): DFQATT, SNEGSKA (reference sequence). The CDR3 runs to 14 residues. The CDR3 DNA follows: TGCAGTGCCGGACTAGCGGGGGTCACCGGGGAGCTGTTTTTT. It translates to CSAGLAGVTGELFF.

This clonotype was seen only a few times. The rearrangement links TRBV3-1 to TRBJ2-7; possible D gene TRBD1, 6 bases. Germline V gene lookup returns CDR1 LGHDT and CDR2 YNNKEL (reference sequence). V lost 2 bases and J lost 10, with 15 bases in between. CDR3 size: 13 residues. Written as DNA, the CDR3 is TGTGCCAGCAGCCAAAGCCCATACAGGGAACAGTACTTC. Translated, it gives CASSQSPYREQYF.

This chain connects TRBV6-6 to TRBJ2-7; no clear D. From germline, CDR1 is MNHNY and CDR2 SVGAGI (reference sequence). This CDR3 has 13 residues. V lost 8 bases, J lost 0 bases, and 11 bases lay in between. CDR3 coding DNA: TGTGCCAGCTCCCCGCCGAGCTCCTACGAGCAGTACTTC. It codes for CASSPPSSYEQYF.

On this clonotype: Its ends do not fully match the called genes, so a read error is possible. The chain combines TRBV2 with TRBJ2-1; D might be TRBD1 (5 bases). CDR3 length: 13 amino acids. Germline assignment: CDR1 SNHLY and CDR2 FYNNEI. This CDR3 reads CASSEGLGNVQFF. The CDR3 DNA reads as TGTGCCAGCAGTGAGGGGCTAGGAAATGTGCAGTTCTTC.

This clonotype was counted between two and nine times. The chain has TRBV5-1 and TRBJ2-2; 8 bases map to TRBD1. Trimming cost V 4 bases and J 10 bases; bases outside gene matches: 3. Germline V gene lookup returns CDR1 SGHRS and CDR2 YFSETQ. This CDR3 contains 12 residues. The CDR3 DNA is TGCGCCAGCAGCGGGGACAGGAAGGAGCTGTTTTTT. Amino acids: CASSGDRKELFF.

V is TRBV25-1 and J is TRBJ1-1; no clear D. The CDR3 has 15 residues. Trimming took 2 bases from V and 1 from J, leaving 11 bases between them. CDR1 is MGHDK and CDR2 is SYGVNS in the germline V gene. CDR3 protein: CASSERDGQNTEAFF. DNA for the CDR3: TGTGCCAGCAGTGAAAGAGACGGCCAGAACACTGAAGCTTTCTTT.

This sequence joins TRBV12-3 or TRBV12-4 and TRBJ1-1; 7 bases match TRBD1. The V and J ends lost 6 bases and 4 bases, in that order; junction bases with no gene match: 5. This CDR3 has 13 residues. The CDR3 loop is CASSSGTVTEAFF. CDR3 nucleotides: TGTGCCAGCAGCTCCGGGACAGTCACTGAAGCTTTCTTT.

The CDR3 bases are TGTGCCAGTAGTGGCGGGACCGCCCGGCACACCTTC. Residues: CASSGGTARHTF. This chain connects TRBV19 to TRBJ1-2; possible D gene TRBD1, 5 bases. Deletions cut 5 bases from V and 12 bases from J, with 16 bases between. Germline lookup yields CDR1 LNHDA and CDR2 SQIVND (reference sequence). The CDR3 sequence is 12 residues long.

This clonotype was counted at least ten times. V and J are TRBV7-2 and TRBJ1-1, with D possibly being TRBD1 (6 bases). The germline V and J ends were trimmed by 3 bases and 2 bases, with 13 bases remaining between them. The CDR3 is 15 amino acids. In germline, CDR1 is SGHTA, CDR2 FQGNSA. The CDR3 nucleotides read TGTGCCAGCAGCTTCTCCGACAGGCCCAACACTGAAGCTTTCTTT. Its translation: CASSFSDRPNTEAFF. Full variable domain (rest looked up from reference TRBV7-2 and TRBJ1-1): GAGVSQSPSNKVTEKGKDVELRCDPISGHTALYWYRQSLGQGLEFLIYFQGNSAPDKSGLPSDRFSAERTGGSVSTLTIQRTQQEDSAVYLCASSFSDRPNTEAFFGQGTRLTVV.

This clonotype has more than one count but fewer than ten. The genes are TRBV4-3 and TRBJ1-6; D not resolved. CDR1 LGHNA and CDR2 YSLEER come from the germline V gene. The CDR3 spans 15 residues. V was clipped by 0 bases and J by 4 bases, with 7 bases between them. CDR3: CASSQDWGYNSPLHF. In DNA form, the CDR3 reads TGCGCCAGCAGCCAAGATTGGGGATATAATTCACCCCTCCACTTT.

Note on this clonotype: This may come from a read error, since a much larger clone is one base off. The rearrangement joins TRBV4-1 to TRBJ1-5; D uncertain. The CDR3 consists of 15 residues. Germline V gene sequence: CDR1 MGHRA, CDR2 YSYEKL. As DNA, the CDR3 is TGCGTCAGCAGCCAAGGGATATTCCCGGGAAGTCCCCAGCATTTT. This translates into CVSSQGIFPGSPQHF.

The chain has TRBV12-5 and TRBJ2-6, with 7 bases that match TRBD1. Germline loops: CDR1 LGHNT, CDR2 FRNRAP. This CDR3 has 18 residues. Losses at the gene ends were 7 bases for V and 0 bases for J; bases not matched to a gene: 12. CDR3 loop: CASALTGTASSGANVLTF. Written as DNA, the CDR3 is TGTGCTAGTGCCCTTACCGGGACAGCTAGCTCTGGGGCCAACGTCCTGACTTTC.

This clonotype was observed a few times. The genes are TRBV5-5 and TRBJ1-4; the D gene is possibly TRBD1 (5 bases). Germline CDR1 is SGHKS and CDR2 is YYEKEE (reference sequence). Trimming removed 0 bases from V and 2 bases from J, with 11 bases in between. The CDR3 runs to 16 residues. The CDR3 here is CASSLGGGTTNEKLFF. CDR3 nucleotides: TGTGCCAGCAGCTTGGGTGGGGGGACCACTAATGAAAAACTGTTTTTT.

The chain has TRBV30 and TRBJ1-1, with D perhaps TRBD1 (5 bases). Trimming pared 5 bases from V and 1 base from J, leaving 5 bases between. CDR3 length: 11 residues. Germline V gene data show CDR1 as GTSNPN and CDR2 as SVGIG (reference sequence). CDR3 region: CAWGQNTEAFF. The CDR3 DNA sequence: TGTGCCTGGGGACAGAACACTGAAGCTTTCTTT.

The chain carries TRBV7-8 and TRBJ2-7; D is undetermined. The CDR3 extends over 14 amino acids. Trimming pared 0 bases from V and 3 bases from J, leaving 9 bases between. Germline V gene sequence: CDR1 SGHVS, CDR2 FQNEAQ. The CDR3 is CASSLASGRYEQYF. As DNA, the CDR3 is TGTGCCAGCAGCTTAGCGTCGGGCCGCTACGAGCAGTACTTC.